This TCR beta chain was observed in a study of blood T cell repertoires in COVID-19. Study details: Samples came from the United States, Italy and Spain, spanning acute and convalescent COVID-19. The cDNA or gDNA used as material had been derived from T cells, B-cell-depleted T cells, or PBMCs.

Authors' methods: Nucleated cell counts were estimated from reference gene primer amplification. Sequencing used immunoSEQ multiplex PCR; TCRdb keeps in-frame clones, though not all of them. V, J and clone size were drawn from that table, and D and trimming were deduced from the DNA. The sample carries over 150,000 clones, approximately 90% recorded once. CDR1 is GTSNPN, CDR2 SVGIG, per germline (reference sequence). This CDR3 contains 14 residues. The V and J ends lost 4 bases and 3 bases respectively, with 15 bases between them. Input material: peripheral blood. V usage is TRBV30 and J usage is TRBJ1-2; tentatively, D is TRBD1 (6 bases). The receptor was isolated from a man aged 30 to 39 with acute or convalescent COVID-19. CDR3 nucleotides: TGTGCCTGGACCGAGGGGGGGCTGGACTATGGCTACACCTTC. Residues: CAWTEGGLDYGYTF. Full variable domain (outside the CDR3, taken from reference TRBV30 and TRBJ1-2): SQTIHQWPATLVQPVGSPLSLECTVEGTSNPNLYWYRQAAGRGLQLLFYSVGIGQISSEVPQNLSASRPQDRQFILSSKKLLLSDSGFYLCAWTEGGLDYGYTFGSGTRLTVV.